Described below is a single TCR beta chain sequence and its context. Profiled with immunoSEQ multiplex PCR; TCRdb holds only in-frame clones, not every one. The repertoire consists of some 110,000 clones, with 87% occurring once and the leading ten covering about 8%. The data were taken from a study of blood T cell repertoires in COVID-19. Study overall: Sources were T cells, B-cell-depleted T cells, or PBMCs; the material itself was cDNA or gDNA.

This clonotype originated in a human donor in a cohort sampled during active COVID-19. The sample comprised peripheral blood.

The CDR3 here is CASSSKGGAYNEQFF. Written as DNA, the CDR3 is TGTGCCAGCAGCTCAAAGGGAGGGGCGTACAATGAGCAGTTCTTC. The rearrangement uses TRBV11-3 and TRBJ2-1; 7 bases fit TRBD2. This CDR3 has 15 amino acids. The germline V gene has CDR1 SGHNT and CDR2 YENEEA. The ends lost 4 bases at V and 4 bases at J; junction bases unmatched: 7.